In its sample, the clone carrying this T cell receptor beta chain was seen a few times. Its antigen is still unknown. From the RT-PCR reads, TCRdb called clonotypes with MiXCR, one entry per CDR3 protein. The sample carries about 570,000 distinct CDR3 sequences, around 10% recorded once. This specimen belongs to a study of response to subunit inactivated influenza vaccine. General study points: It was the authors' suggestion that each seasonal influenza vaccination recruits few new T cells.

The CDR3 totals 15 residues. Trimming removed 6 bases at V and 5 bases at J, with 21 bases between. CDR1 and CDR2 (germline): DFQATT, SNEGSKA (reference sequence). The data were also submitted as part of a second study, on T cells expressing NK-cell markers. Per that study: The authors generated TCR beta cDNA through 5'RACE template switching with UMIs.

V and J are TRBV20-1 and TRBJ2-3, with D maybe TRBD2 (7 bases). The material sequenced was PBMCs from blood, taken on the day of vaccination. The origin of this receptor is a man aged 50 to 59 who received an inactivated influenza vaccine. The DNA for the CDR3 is TGCAGTGCCCAGGAGGGCGGGGGCCTTGGAGATACGCAGTATTTT. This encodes CSAQEGGGLGDTQYF.